What follows are 3 T cell receptor beta chains derived from one specimen sequenced in a study of T-cell reconstitution after alpha-beta-depleted transplantation in children. For TCRbeta, the library was prepared with unique molecular identifiers. TCRdb re-called the PCR reads through MiXCR, storing one row per CDR3 protein. The sample contains 750,000 to 950,000 distinct CDR3 sequences, around 15% of which appear only once. Sequencing was performed on PBMCs, mostly from graft donor cells, taken 360 days after TCRalphabeta/CD19-depleted stem cell transplant. The receptors come from a male patient under 18 who had a stem cell transplant for acute lymphoblastic leukemia, so the T cells may come from the graft donor.

The DNA of the CDR3 is TGTGCCAGCAGCCAAGGGGACTACCGCCGCACAGATACGCAGTATTTT. Protein sequence: CASSQGDYRRTDTQYF. V is TRBV7-3 and J is TRBJ2-3; 7 nucleotides match TRBD2. From germline, CDR1 is SGHTA and CDR2 FQGTGA. The CDR3 has 16 residues. Trimming removed 5 bases from V and 1 base from J; junction bases left unmatched: 9.

This clonotype has more than one count but fewer than ten. The rearrangement joins TRBV7-2 to TRBJ2-1, with 9 bases lining up with TRBD2. The J segment lost 7 bases and the V segment lost 3 bases, leaving 10 bases of the junction unmatched. The CDR3 extends over 16 amino acids. Germline V lookup: CDR1 SGHTA, CDR2 FQGNSA. The CDR3 here is CASSFYGTSTGNEQFF. The CDR3 nucleotides read TGTGCCAGCAGCTTTTACGGGACTAGCACAGGTAATGAGCAGTTCTTC.

This clonotype was picked up one time. The chain recombines TRBV5-1 with TRBJ2-3; D is possibly TRBD2 (6 bases). CDR1 SGHRS and CDR2 YFSETQ come from the germline V gene. This CDR3 contains 15 residues. Deletions cut 0 bases from V and 2 bases from J, with 10 bases between. CDR3 region: CASSLGGTPTDTQYF. CDR3 DNA: TGCGCCAGCAGCTTGGGCGGGACCCCCACAGATACGCAGTATTTT.